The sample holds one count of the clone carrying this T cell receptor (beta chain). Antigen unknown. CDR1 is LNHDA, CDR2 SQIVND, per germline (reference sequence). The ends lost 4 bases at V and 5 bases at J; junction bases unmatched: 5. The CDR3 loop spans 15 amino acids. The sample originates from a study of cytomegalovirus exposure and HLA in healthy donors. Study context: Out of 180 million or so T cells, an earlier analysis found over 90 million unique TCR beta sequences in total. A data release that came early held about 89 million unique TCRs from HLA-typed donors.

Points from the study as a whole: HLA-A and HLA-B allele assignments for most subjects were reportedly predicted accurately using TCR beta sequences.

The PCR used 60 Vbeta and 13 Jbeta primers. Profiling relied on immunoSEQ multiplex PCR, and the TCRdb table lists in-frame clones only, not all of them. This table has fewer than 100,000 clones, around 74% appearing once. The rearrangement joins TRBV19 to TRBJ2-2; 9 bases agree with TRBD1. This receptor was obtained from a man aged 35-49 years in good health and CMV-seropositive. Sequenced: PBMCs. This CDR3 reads CASSKGQGRTGELFF. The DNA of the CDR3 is TGTGCCAGTAGTAAGGGACAGGGAAGAACCGGGGAGCTGTTTTTT.